The present T cell receptor (beta chain) was sequenced within a study of cytomegalovirus exposure and HLA in healthy donors. This clone has just one count. Profiled with immunoSEQ multiplex PCR; TCRdb holds only in-frame clones, not every one. The sample has roughly 68,000 clones; roughly 95% are singletons. V shed 0 bases and J shed 3 bases, with 11 bases lying between them. This CDR3 is built from 14 residues. In germline, CDR1 is GTSNPN, CDR2 SVGIG (reference sequence). The receptor was derived from a man aged 18 to 30 in good health and CMV-seronegative. This chain connects TRBV30 to TRBJ1-1; TRBD1 might be the D (5 bases). The sequenced material came from PBMCs. The CDR3 nucleotides read TGTGCCTGGAGTGTAACCCCCAGGGACACTGAAGCTTTCTTT. It translates to CAWSVTPRDTEAFF. Supplemented by reference TRBV30 and TRBJ1-1, the full variable domain reads SQTIHQWPATLVQPVGSPLSLECTVEGTSNPNLYWYRQAAGRGLQLLFYSVGIGQISSEVPQNLSASRPQDRQFILSSKKLLLSDSGFYLCAWSVTPRDTEAFFGQGTRLTVV.